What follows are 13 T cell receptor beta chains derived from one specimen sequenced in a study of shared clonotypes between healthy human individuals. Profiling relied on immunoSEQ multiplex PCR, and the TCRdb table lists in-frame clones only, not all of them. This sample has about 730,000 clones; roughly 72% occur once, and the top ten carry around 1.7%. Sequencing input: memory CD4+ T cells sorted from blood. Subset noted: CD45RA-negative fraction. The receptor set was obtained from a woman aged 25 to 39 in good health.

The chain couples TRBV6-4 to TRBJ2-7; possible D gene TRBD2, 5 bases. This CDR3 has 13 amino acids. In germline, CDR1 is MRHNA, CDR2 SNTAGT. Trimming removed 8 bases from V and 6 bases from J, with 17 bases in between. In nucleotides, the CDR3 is TGTGCCAGCCGGAGGAATTTTCCTAGCGAGCAGTACTTC. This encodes CASRRNFPSEQYF.

In DNA form, the CDR3 reads TGCAGCGGTGGGACTTGGAACGAGCAGTACTTC. This encodes CSGGTWNEQYF. The chain is built from TRBV29-1 and TRBJ2-5; D possibly corresponds to TRBD2 (6 bases). The DNA end is more similar to TRBJ2-7, so the J call may be wrong. There are 11 residues in the CDR3. Germline V gives CDR1 SQVTM, CDR2 ANQGSEA.

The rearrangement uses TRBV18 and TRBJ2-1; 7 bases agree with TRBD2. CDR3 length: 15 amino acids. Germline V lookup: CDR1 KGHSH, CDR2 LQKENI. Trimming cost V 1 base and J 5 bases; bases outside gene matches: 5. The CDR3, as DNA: TGTGCCAGCTCACCACAACTAGCGTCGGACAATGAGCAGTTCTTC. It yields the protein CASSPQLASDNEQFF.

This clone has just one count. The CDR3 DNA reads as TGTGCCAGCAGCTTGTCCGGGACAGCAAATGGGGATACGCAGTATTTT. Translation gives CASSLSGTANGDTQYF. The chain combines TRBV11-3 with TRBJ2-3, with TRBD1 identical over 7 bases. V lost 3 bases and J lost 6; bases outside the gene matches: 12. This CDR3 spans 16 amino acids. Germline lookup yields CDR1 SGHNT and CDR2 YENEEA.

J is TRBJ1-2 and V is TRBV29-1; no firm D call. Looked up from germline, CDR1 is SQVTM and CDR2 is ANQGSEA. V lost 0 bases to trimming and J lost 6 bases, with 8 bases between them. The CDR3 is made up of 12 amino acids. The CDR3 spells CSVEEGPDGYTF. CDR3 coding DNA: TGCAGCGTTGAAGAAGGACCGGATGGCTACACCTTC. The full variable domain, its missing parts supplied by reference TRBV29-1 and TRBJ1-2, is SAVISQKPSRDICQRGTSLTIQCQVDSQVTMMFWYRQQPGQSLTLIATANQGSEATYESGFVIDKFPISRPNLTFSTLTVSNMSPEDSSIYLCSVEEGPDGYTFGSGTRLTVV.

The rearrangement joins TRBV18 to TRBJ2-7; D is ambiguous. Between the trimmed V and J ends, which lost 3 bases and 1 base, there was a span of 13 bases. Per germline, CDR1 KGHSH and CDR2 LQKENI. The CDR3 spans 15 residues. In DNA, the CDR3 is TGTGCCAGCTCACCCGGCGAGCTAGAATCCTACGAGCAGTACTTC. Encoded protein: CASSPGELESYEQYF. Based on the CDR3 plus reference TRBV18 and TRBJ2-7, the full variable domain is NAGVMQNPRHLVRRRGQEARLRCSPMKGHSHVYWYRQLPEEGLKFMVYLQKENIIDESGMPKERFSAEFPKEGPSILRIQQVVRGDSAAYFCASSPGELESYEQYFGPGTRLTVT.

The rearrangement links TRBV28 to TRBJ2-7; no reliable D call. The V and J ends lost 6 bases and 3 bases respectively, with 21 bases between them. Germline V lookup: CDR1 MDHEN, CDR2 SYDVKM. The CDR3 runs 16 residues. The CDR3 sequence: CASSQRDLRQYYEQYF. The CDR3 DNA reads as TGTGCCAGCAGCCAAAGGGATCTTCGGCAGTACTACGAGCAGTACTTC.

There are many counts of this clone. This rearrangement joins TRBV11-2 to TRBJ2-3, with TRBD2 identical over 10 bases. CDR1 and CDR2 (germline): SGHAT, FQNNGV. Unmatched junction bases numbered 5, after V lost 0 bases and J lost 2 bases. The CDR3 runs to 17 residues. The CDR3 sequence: CASSLDGLAGATDTQYF. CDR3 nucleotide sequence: TGTGCCAGCAGCTTAGATGGGCTAGCGGGAGCCACAGATACGCAGTATTTT.

This chain's CDR3 is CASRGQVNSEQFF. CDR3 in DNA: TGTGCCAGCAGAGGACAGGTAAATAGTGAGCAGTTCTTC. The chain links TRBV2 to TRBJ2-1; 7 bases fit TRBD1. Germline V lookup: CDR1 SNHLY, CDR2 FYNNEI. V shed 6 bases, J shed 9 bases, and the junction held 8 bases outside the gene matches. The CDR3 is made up of 13 amino acids.

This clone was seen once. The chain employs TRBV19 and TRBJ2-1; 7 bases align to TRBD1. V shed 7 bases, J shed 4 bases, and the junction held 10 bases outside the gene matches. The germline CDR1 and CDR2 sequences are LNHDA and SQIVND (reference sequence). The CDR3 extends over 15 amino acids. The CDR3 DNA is TGTGCCAGTACCAAGGGACAGAGATTATACAATGAGCAGTTCTTC. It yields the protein CASTKGQRLYNEQFF.

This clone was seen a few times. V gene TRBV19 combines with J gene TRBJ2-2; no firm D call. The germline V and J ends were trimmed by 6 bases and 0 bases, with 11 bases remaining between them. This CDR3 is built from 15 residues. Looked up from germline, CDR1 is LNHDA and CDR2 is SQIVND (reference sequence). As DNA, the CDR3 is TGTGCCAGTAGAAAGACCCAGGCGAACACCGGGGAGCTGTTTTTT. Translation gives CASRKTQANTGELFF.

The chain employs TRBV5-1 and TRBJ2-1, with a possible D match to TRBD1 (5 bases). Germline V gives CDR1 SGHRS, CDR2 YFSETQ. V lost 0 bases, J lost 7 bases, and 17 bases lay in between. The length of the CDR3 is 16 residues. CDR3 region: CASSLAGSGPRNEQFF. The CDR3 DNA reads TGCGCCAGCAGCTTGGCCGGGTCAGGGCCACGGAATGAGCAGTTCTTC.

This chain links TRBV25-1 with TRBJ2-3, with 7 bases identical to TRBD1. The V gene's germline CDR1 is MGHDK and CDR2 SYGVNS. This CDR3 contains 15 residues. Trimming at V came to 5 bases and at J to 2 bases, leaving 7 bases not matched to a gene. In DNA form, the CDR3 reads TGTGCCAGCAGTTCCCCGGGGACAGCCACAGATACGCAGTATTTT. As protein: CASSSPGTATDTQYF. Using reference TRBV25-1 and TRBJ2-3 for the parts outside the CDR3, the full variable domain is EADIYQTPRYLVIGTGKKITLECSQTMGHDKMYWYQQDPGMELHLIHYSYGVNSTEKGDLSSESTVSRIRTEHFPLTLESARPSHTSQYLCASSSPGTATDTQYFGPGTRLTVL.